The T cell receptor (beta chain) under discussion was sequenced for a study of blood T cell repertoires in COVID-19. Study overall: The United States, Italy and Spain supplied acute and convalescent COVID-19 samples. PBMCs, B-cell-depleted T cells, or T cells were the source of the cDNA or gDNA that made up the material.

Original data processing: Reference gene primer amplification gave nucleated cell count estimates. TCRdb's copy holds only in-frame clones and misses some; the assay was immunoSEQ multiplex PCR. The D gene and trimming were derived from the DNA, and the V and J assignments and clone size from that table. The sample lists roughly 32,000 clones; over 60% were seen once. Material for sequencing was peripheral blood. The TCR originated in a human donor in a cohort sampled during active COVID-19.

CDR3 DNA: TGTGCCAGCAGCTCAGGGGGTCGGAGAGGGCAGTACTTC. Amino acid sequence: CASSSGGRRGQYF. The chain combines TRBV11-1 with TRBJ2-7, with 7 bases lining up with TRBD1. The germline gives CDR1 SGHAT, CDR2 FQDESV (reference sequence). The length of the CDR3 is 13 residues. V lost 4 bases, J lost 9 bases, and 9 bases stayed unmatched.